This entry lists 31 T cell receptor beta chains sequenced from one sample in a study of blood T cell repertoires in COVID-19. Repertoires were generated with immunoSEQ multiplex PCR, while TCRdb's copy carries only in-frame clones and drops some. Found here are 65,000 or so clones, around 90% of them singletons; the top ten hold 10%. Sequenced: peripheral blood. These receptors were obtained from a human donor with acute or convalescent COVID-19. The donor label of this sample is uncertain.

This clone was counted once. The chain carries TRBV2 and TRBJ2-5, with 9 positions matching TRBD2. The germline V gene encodes CDR1 SNHLY and CDR2 FYNNEI. This CDR3 spans 15 amino acids. The ends lost 1 base at V and 4 bases at J; junction bases unmatched: 4. In DNA form, the CDR3 reads TGTGCCAGCAGTGAAGAGAATAGCGGGAGAGAGACCCAGTACTTC. Its translation is CASSEENSGRETQYF.

The chain combines TRBV5-8 with TRBJ2-2; 9 bases fit TRBD2. V gave up 5 bases and J gave up 1 base; unmatched junction bases: 6. The CDR3 totals 16 residues. The germline V gene has CDR1 SGHTS and CDR2 YDEGEE. The CDR3 here is CASRKTSGRNTGELFF. The CDR3 DNA sequence: TGTGCCAGCAGGAAAACTAGCGGGCGGAACACCGGGGAGCTGTTTTTT.

This chain joins TRBV11-2 and TRBJ2-2; D is uncertain. The ends were cut back, 4 bases at V and 3 bases at J, with 18 bases in the middle. Germline V CDR1 and CDR2: SGHAT, FQNNGV. CDR3 length equals 17 residues. The CDR3 spells CASSSQGQESHTGELFF. DNA for the CDR3: TGTGCCAGCAGCTCCCAAGGCCAGGAATCACACACCGGGGAGCTGTTTTTT.

The J gene is TRBJ1-1, the V gene TRBV28; D call uncertain. CDR1 and CDR2 from the germline V gene are MDHEN and SYDVKM. CDR3 length: 15 residues. Trimming removed 4 bases at V and 2 bases at J, with 14 bases between. This CDR3 is CASSSLGRGNTEAFF. The CDR3 DNA reads as TGTGCCAGCAGTTCCCTCGGTCGGGGAAACACTGAAGCTTTCTTT. Using reference TRBV28 and TRBJ1-1 for the parts outside the CDR3, the full variable domain is DVKVTQSSRYLVKRTGEKVFLECVQDMDHENMFWYRQDPGLGLRLIYFSYDVKMKEKGDIPEGYSVSREKKERFSLILESASTNQTSMYLCASSSLGRGNTEAFFGQGTRLTVV.

This rearrangement joins TRBV6-5 to TRBJ1-4; 7 positions match TRBD1. The CDR3 is made up of 13 amino acids. CDR1 is MNHEY and CDR2 is SVGAGI in the germline V gene. Trimming cost V 6 bases and J 7 bases; bases outside gene matches: 5. This chain's CDR3 is CASRRTGGEKLFF. In DNA, the CDR3 is TGTGCCAGCAGGAGGACAGGCGGTGAAAAACTGTTTTTT.

The rearrangement joins TRBV19 to TRBJ2-7; TRBD2 matches 8 bases. The V segment lost 8 bases and the J segment 2 bases; nucleotides outside the gene matches: 5. The CDR3 is 13 amino acids. Germline CDR1 is LNHDA and CDR2 is SQIVND (reference sequence). CDR3 loop: CASRGGEAYEQYF. The CDR3 DNA follows: TGTGCCAGTCGGGGGGGGGAAGCCTACGAGCAGTACTTC.

The chain has TRBV13 and TRBJ2-2; D remains ambiguous. CDR1 and CDR2 (germline): PRHDT, FYEKMQ (reference sequence). Trimming stripped 5 bases from V and 0 bases from J, with 4 bases between. There are 13 residues in the CDR3. The CDR3 bases are TGTGCCAGCAGCCCTCCGAACACCGGGGAGCTGTTTTTT. It is translated as CASSPPNTGELFF.

This clone was observed a single time. CDR3 nucleotide sequence: TGTGCCAGCAGCCCTCAGGGCAATGAGCAGTTCTTC. Translated: CASSPQGNEQFF. This chain joins TRBV5-6 and TRBJ2-1; D possibly corresponds to TRBD1 (5 bases). Between the trimmed V and J ends, which lost 4 bases and 6 bases, there was a span of 8 bases. This CDR3 region has 12 residues. Per germline, CDR1 SGHDT and CDR2 YYEEEE.

The V gene is TRBV5-1, the J gene TRBJ2-5; 9 bases match TRBD2. Trimming cost V 1 base and J 3 bases; bases outside gene matches: 4. Germline CDR1 and CDR2: SGHRS and YFSETQ. The CDR3 length is 15 residues. The CDR3 region has the DNA TGCGCCAGCAGCTTGACGACTAGCGGTAAAGAGACCCAGTACTTC. It specifies CASSLTTSGKETQYF.

This clone was detected only a few times. The chain employs TRBV3-1 (or the pseudogene TRBV3-2) and TRBJ2-7; no clear D. Germline CDR1 LGHDT, CDR2 YNNKEL (reference sequence). Trimming left V 4 bases short and J 6 bases short, with 10 bases between. The CDR3 contains 12 residues. The CDR3 DNA is TGTGCCAGCAGCCTCTCGGGTGGCGAGCAGTACTTC. Encoded protein: CASSLSGGEQYF.

The CDR3 bases are TGTGCCAGCAGGGTCGTACAGGGTTCACCCCTCCACTTT. Its protein is CASRVVQGSPLHF. The V gene is TRBV28, the J gene TRBJ1-6, with a possible D match to TRBD1 (6 bases). V lost 6 bases to trimming and J lost 9 bases, with 12 bases between them. The CDR3 totals 13 residues. Germline V gene sequence: CDR1 MDHEN, CDR2 SYDVKM.

V usage is TRBV6-2 or TRBV6-3 and J usage is TRBJ2-1; D is ambiguous. Between the trimmed V and J ends, which lost 2 bases and 0 bases, there was a span of 5 bases. This CDR3 is 14 amino acids long. Germline V gene data show CDR1 as MNHEY and CDR2 as SVGEGT. CDR3 DNA sequence: TGTGCCAGCAGTTACCGGAGCTCCTACAATGAGCAGTTCTTC. It codes for CASSYRSSYNEQFF.

The CDR3 DNA is TGTGCCAGCAGCCCAAAGAGGGAAAACACCATATATTTT. Translated, it gives CASSPKRENTIYF. The chain uses TRBV7-9 and TRBJ1-3; D gene ambiguous. Germline values: CDR1 SEHNR, CDR2 FQNEAQ (reference sequence). The germline V and J ends were trimmed by 5 bases and 6 bases, with 11 bases remaining between them. The length of the CDR3 is 13 residues. The entire variable domain, with the rest obtained from reference TRBV7-9 and TRBJ1-3, is as follows: DTGVSQNPRHKITKRGQNVTFRCDPISEHNRLYWYRQTLGQGPEFLTYFQNEAQLEKSRLLSDRFSAERPKGSFSTLEIQRTEQGDSAMYLCASSPKRENTIYFGEGSWLTVV.

The V call is TRBV14, the J call TRBJ1-4; the D is unclear. V was trimmed by 5 bases and J by 8 bases, leaving 6 bases between them. This CDR3 is built from 11 residues. CDR1 and CDR2 (germline): SGHDN, FVKESK. The CDR3 sequence is CASSKTEKLFF. The CDR3 coding sequence is TGTGCCAGCAGCAAAACAGAAAAACTGTTTTTT.

The chain has TRBV6-5 and TRBJ2-1; unclear D gene. The ends were cut back, 5 bases at V and 4 bases at J, with 6 bases in the middle. The CDR3 length is 12 residues. Germline V gene sequence: CDR1 MNHEY, CDR2 SVGAGI. This CDR3 reads CASSPRYNEQFF. In DNA, the CDR3 is TGTGCCAGCAGTCCTAGATACAATGAGCAGTTCTTC.

This chain connects TRBV6-4 to TRBJ2-1; 8 nucleotides line up with TRBD2. Germline loops: CDR1 MRHNA, CDR2 SNTAGT. The V segment lost 4 bases and the J segment 8 bases; nucleotides outside the gene matches: 7. The CDR3 loop spans 14 amino acids. The CDR3 bases are TGTGCCAGCAGTGTTAGCGGGATCAAGGATGAGCAGTTCTTC. This codes for CASSVSGIKDEQFF.

The chain combines TRBV20-1 with TRBJ1-1; no reliable D call. The germline V gene encodes CDR1 DFQATT and CDR2 SNEGSKA (reference sequence). This CDR3 has 11 amino acids. Trimming took off 0 bases at V and 8 bases at J, with 7 bases between the two ends. CDR3 region: CSARDFREAFF. The CDR3 nucleotides read TGCAGTGCTAGAGATTTCAGGGAAGCTTTCTTT.

The CDR3 DNA follows: TGCGCCAGCAGCCATCCCTGGCAGGGTGGCTACACCTTC. Protein: CASSHPWQGGYTF. The genes are TRBV4-1 and TRBJ1-2; the D gene is possibly TRBD1 (5 bases). The CDR3 is 13 amino acids. V shed 3 bases and J shed 7 bases, with 12 bases lying between them. Looked up from germline, CDR1 is MGHRA and CDR2 is YSYEKL.

The CDR3 spells CASSFPRGGVTNQPQHF. In nucleotides, the CDR3 is TGTGCCAGCAGTTTTCCTAGGGGAGGGGTAACCAATCAGCCCCAGCATTTT. This rearrangement joins TRBV28 to TRBJ1-5, with TRBD1 as a possible D gene (5 bases). The CDR3 consists of 17 residues. From germline, CDR1 is MDHEN and CDR2 SYDVKM. V gave up 3 bases and J gave up 3 bases, with 18 bases separating them.

This clone qualifies as medium-sized (0.01 to 0.1%). The chain links TRBV6-4 to TRBJ1-1, with D perhaps matching TRBD1 (5 bases). Deletions cut 4 bases from V and 2 bases from J, with 8 bases between. The CDR3 sequence is 13 residues long. Per germline, CDR1 MRHNA and CDR2 SNTAGT. This chain's CDR3 is CASSVGTNTEAFF. CDR3 bases: TGTGCCAGCAGTGTAGGGACTAACACTGAAGCTTTCTTT.

The genes are TRBV7-9 and TRBJ1-4; 7 bases are a match to TRBD1. Germline CDR1 and CDR2: SEHNR and FQNEAQ (reference sequence). The J segment lost 1 base and the V segment lost 5 bases, leaving 7 bases of the junction unmatched. This CDR3 region has 16 residues. The CDR3 protein is CASSPGQTGTNEKLFF. The CDR3 bases are TGTGCCAGCAGCCCGGGACAGACCGGAACTAATGAAAAACTGTTTTTT. The complete variable domain, with remaining parts taken from reference TRBV7-9 and TRBJ1-4, reads DTGVSQNPRHKITKRGQNVTFRCDPISEHNRLYWYRQTLGQGPEFLTYFQNEAQLEKSRLLSDRFSAERPKGSFSTLEIQRTEQGDSAMYLCASSPGQTGTNEKLFFGSGTQLSVL.

V gene TRBV3-1 (or the pseudogene TRBV3-2) combines with J gene TRBJ2-3; 8 bases map to TRBD2. Germline V gene sequence: CDR1 LGHDT, CDR2 YNNKEL (reference sequence). This CDR3 is 17 amino acids long. Unmatched junction bases numbered 11, after V lost 1 base and J lost 5 bases. CDR3: CASSQGILAGEGDTQYF. CDR3 DNA: TGTGCCAGCAGCCAAGGGATTCTAGCGGGCGAGGGAGATACGCAGTATTTT.

The rearrangement links TRBV3-1 (or the pseudogene TRBV3-2) to TRBJ2-1; 7 nucleotides align to TRBD2. The CDR3 totals 16 residues. Germline loops: CDR1 LGHDT, CDR2 YNNKEL (reference sequence). V lost 1 base and J lost 8; bases outside the gene matches: 11. The CDR3 bases are TGTGCCAGCAGCCAAGGGGGTAAGCGGGGTTTCGATGAGCAGTTCTTC. Residues: CASSQGGKRGFDEQFF.

There are many counts of this clone. The chain carries TRBV5-4 and TRBJ2-7; D remains unclear. V lost 2 bases, J lost 2 bases, and 11 bases lay in between. Germline CDR1 is SGHNT and CDR2 is YYREEE (reference sequence). The CDR3 contains 14 residues. The CDR3 spells CASSFGRSPYEQYF. The DNA for the CDR3 is TGTGCCAGCAGCTTCGGAAGGAGTCCCTACGAGCAGTACTTC.

The count of this clone is one. CDR3 loop: CSVDRGTGKAFF. CDR3 sequence (DNA): TGCAGCGTTGATAGAGGGACAGGGAAAGCTTTCTTT. The genes are TRBV29-1 and TRBJ1-1, with 9 bases matching TRBD1. The V segment lost 3 bases and the J segment 9 bases; nucleotides outside the gene matches: 5. CDR3 length: 12 residues. Germline lookup yields CDR1 SQVTM and CDR2 ANQGSEA.

The V call is TRBV5-1, the J call TRBJ2-5; 7 bases match TRBD2. Germline loops: CDR1 SGHRS, CDR2 YFSETQ. CDR3 length equals 15 residues. Trimming took 0 bases from V and 7 from J; bases not matched to a gene: 9. CDR3 sequence: CASSLDGGSLGTQYF. CDR3 DNA sequence: TGCGCCAGCAGCTTGGACGGGGGGAGTCTCGGGACCCAGTACTTC.

This chain joins TRBV11-2 and TRBJ2-7; maybe TRBD1 (5 bases). Germline V CDR1 and CDR2: SGHAT, FQNNGV. The CDR3 spans 16 residues. Trimming left V 2 bases short and J 0 bases short, with 14 bases between. The CDR3 protein is CASSLRQLLSSYEQYF. The DNA of the CDR3 is TGTGCCAGCAGCTTAAGACAGCTCCTCAGCTCCTACGAGCAGTACTTC.

The chain recombines TRBV9 with TRBJ2-2; a possible D gene is TRBD1 (5 bases). Trimming removed 2 bases at V and 4 bases at J, with 9 bases between. Germline V gene lookup returns CDR1 SGDLS and CDR2 YYNGEE. CDR3 length: 14 residues. The chain's CDR3 is CASSVMQGTGELFF. The CDR3 DNA reads as TGTGCCAGCAGCGTGATGCAGGGCACCGGGGAGCTGTTTTTT.

J is TRBJ2-5 and V is TRBV3-1 (or the pseudogene TRBV3-2); 14 bases agree with TRBD2. This CDR3 has 16 amino acids. Germline CDR1 and CDR2: LGHDT and YNNKEL (reference sequence). The V and J ends lost 1 base and 7 bases, in that order; junction bases with no gene match: 5. As DNA, the CDR3 is TGTGCCAGCAGCCAAGTCGGGACTAGCGGGAGTGGGACCCAGTACTTC. Its translation is CASSQVGTSGSGTQYF.

This sequence joins TRBV2 and TRBJ1-5; unclear D gene. CDR1 and CDR2 (germline): SNHLY, FYNNEI. The ends were cut back, 3 bases at V and 4 bases at J, with 7 bases in the middle. CDR3 length equals 13 residues. CDR3 nucleotides: TGTGCCAGCAGTGAGGAACAGAATCAGCCCCAGCATTTT. As protein: CASSEEQNQPQHF.

V gene TRBV5-6 combines with J gene TRBJ1-1, with 8 bases that match TRBD1. This CDR3 has 15 residues. Germline V CDR1 and CDR2: SGHDT, YYEEEE. Trimming took 3 bases from V and 5 from J; bases not matched to a gene: 9. The CDR3 sequence is CASSWLGQGRTEAFF. The CDR3 DNA is TGTGCCAGCAGCTGGCTTGGACAGGGAAGGACTGAAGCTTTCTTT.